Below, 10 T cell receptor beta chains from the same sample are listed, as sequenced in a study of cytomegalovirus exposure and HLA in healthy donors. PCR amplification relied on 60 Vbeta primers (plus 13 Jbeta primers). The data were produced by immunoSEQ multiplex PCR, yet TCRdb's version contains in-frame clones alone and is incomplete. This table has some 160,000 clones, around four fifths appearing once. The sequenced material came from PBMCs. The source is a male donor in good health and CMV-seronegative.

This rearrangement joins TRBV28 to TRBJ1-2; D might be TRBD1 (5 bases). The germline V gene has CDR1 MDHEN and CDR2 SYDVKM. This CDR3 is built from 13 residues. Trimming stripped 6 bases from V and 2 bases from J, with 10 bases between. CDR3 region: CASSYGQNYGYTF. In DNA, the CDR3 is TGTGCCAGCAGCTATGGACAAAACTATGGCTACACCTTC.

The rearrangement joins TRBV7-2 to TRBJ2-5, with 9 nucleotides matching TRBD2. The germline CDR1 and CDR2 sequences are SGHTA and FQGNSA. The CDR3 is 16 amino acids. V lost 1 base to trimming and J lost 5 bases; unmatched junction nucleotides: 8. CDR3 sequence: CASSLDGGGAPETQYF. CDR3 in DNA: TGTGCCAGCAGCTTAGATGGCGGGGGGGCCCCCGAGACCCAGTACTTC. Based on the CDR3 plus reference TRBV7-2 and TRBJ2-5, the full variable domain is GAGVSQSPSNKVTEKGKDVELRCDPISGHTALYWYRQSLGQGLEFLIYFQGNSAPDKSGLPSDRFSAERTGGSVSTLTIQRTQQEDSAVYLCASSLDGGGAPETQYFGPGTRLLVL.

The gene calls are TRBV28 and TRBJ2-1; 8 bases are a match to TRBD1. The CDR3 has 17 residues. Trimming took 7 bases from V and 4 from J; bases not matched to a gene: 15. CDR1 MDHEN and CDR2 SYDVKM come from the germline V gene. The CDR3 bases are TGTGCCAGCACCGATCGAATACGACAGGGGCTTTACAATGAGCAGTTCTTC. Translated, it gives CASTDRIRQGLYNEQFF.

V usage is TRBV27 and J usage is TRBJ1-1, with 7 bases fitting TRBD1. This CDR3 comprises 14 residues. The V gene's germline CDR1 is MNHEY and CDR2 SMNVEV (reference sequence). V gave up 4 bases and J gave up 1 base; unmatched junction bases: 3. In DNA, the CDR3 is TGTGCCAGCAGTTGGGGGGACAGGAACACTGAAGCTTTCTTT. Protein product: CASSWGDRNTEAFF.

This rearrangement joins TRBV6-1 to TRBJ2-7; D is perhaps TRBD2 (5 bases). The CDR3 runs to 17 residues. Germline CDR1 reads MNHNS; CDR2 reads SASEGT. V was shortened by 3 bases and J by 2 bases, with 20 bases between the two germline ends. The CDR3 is CASSDRSGGTPAYEQYF. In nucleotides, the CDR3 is TGTGCCAGCAGTGATAGGAGCGGCGGAACGCCCGCCTACGAGCAGTACTTC.

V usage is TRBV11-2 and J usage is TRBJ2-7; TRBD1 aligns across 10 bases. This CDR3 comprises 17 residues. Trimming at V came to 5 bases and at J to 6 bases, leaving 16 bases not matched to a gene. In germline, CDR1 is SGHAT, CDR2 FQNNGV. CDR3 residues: CASSLRTGTGVSREQYF. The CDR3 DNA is TGTGCCAGCAGCCTAAGGACCGGGACAGGGGTCTCACGCGAGCAGTACTTC.

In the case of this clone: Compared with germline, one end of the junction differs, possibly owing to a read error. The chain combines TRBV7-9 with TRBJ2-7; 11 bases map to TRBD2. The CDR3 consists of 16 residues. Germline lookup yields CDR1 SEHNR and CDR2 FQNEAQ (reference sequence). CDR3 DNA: TGTTCCAGCAGCTTATCCGTACTAGCGGGGGCGGGCGAGCAGTACTTC. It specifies CSSSLSVLAGAGEQYF.

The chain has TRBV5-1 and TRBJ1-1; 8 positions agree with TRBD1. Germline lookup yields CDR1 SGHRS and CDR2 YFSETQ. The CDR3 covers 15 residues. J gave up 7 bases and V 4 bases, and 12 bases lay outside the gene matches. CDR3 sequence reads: CASSRGGGGQGEAFF. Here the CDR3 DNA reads TGCGCCAGCAGCCGAGGCGGGGGAGGACAGGGTGAAGCTTTCTTT.

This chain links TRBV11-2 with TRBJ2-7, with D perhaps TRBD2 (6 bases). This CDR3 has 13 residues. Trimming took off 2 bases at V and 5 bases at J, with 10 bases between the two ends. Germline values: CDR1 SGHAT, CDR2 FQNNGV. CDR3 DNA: TGTGCCAGCAGCTTACTGGTAGCGGACGAGCAGTACTTC. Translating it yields CASSLLVADEQYF.

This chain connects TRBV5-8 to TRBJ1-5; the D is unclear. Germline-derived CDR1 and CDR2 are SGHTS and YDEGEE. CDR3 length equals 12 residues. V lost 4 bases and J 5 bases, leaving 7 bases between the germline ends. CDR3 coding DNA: TGTGCCAGCAGCCCCCCCGATCAGCCCCAGCATTTT. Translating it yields CASSPPDQPQHF.